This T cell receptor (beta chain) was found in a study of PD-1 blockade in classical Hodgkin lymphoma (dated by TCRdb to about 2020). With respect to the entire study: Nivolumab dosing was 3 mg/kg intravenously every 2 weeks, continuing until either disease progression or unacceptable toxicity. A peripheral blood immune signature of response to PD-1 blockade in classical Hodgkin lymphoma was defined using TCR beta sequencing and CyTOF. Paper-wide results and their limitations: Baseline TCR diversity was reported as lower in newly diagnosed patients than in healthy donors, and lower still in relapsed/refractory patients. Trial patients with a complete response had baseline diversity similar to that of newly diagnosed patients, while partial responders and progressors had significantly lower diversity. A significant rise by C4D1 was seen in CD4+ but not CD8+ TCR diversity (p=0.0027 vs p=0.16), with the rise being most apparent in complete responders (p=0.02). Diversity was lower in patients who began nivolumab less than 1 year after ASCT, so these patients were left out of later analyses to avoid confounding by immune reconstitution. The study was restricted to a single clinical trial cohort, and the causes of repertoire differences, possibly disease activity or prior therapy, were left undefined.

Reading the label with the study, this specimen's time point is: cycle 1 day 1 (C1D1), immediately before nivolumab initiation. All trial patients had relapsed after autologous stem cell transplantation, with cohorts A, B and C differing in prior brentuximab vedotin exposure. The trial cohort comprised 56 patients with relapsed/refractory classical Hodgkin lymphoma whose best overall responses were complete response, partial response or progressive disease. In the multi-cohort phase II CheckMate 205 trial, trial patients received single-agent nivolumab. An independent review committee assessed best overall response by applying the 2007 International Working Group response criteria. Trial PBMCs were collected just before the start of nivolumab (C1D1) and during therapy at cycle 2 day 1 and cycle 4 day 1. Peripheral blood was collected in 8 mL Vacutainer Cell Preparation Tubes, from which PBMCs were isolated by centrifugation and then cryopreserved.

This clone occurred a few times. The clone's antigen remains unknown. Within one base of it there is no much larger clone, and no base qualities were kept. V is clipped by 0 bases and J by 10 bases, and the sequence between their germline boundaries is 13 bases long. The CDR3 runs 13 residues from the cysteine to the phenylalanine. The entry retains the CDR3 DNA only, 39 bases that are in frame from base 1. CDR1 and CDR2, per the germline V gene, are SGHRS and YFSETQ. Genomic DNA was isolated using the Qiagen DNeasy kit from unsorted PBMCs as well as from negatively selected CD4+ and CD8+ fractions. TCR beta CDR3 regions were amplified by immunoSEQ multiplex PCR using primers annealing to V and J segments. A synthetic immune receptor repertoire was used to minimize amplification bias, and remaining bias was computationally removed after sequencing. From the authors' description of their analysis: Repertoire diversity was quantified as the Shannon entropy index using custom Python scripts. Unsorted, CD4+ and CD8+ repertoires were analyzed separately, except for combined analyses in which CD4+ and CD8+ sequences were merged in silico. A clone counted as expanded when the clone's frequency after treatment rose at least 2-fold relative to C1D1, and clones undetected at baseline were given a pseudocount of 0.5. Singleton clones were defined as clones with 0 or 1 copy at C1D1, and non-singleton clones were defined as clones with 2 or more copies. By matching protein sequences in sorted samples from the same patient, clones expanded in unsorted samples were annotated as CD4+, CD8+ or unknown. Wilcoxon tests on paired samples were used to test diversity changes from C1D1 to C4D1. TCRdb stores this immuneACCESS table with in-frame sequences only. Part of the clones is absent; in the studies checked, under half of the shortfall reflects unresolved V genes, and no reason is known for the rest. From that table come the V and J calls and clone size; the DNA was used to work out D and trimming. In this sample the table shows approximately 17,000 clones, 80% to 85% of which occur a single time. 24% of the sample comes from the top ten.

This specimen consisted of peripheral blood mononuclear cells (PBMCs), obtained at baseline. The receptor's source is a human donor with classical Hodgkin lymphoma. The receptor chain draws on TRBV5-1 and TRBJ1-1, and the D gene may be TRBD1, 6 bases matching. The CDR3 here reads CASSLDLDSAAFF. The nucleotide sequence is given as TGCGCCAGCAGCTTGGACTTGGACAGCGCAGCTTTCTTT.